What follows describes a single TCR beta chain. The assay was immunoSEQ multiplex PCR, and TCRdb's table has in-frame clones only and misses some. This sample yields fewer than 45,000 clones, of which almost 95% are seen a single time; approximately 0.92% belongs to the top ten. This specimen comes from a study of ipilimumab plus nivolumab after autologous stem cell transplantation. Study-wide context: The myeloma cohort included high-risk transplant-naive patients and patients relapsing within 3 years of a first autologous transplant.

Sequences were derived from PBMCs, sampled in a trial of ipilimumab plus nivolumab as post-transplant consolidation. This sequence originates from a male donor with multiple myeloma.

CDR3 nucleotides: TGTGCCAGCAGCCCCCTCCTTTGGAACACTGAAGCTTTCTTT. Protein: CASSPLLWNTEAFF. V is TRBV9 and J is TRBJ1-1; unclear D gene. The CDR3 runs 14 residues. V was cut by 4 bases and J by 1 base, with 11 bases left in between. Germline values: CDR1 SGDLS, CDR2 YYNGEE.